These T cell receptor beta chains were read from a single sample in a study of control samples from healthy donors and cancer patients. TCRdb keeps only in-frame clones here, not all; method: immunoSEQ multiplex PCR. The sample carries approximately 230,000 clones, roughly 87% recorded once. Specimen: PBMCs. These receptors came from an older woman with lung cancer. CDR3s leave out the opening cysteine and the closing phenylalanine or tryptophan. Each record gives: CDR3 protein, V gene, clone size, J gene. The size of a clone is reported for some rows only, either as once, few or many, or as a class for expanded clones.

CDR3aa: ASSLYSTDTQY
v_gene: TRBV7-2
abundance: once
j_gene: TRBJ2-3

CDR3aa: ASSFRGLNEQF
v_gene: TRBV11-2
abundance: once
j_gene: TRBJ2-1

CDR3aa: ASSLGQGPSEAF
v_gene: TRBV5-5
abundance: -
j_gene: TRBJ1-1

CDR3aa: ASSVEPLGQPQH
v_gene: TRBV9
abundance: -
j_gene: TRBJ1-5

CDR3aa: ASTNQRTQY
v_gene: TRBV12-3/TRBV12-4
abundance: -
j_gene: TRBJ2-5

CDR3aa: ASSGGSSDTQY
v_gene: TRBV28
abundance: once
j_gene: TRBJ2-3

CDR3aa: ASSPSSGNTIY
v_gene: TRBV18
abundance: -
j_gene: TRBJ1-3

CDR3aa: ASSLGTSGTYEQY
v_gene: TRBV4-1
abundance: -
j_gene: TRBJ2-7

CDR3aa: ASSPRTGGNTEAF
v_gene: TRBV5-1
abundance: -
j_gene: TRBJ1-1

CDR3aa: ASSPTGMDQPQH
v_gene: TRBV18
abundance: -
j_gene: TRBJ1-5

CDR3aa: ASSQNEGSTEKLF
v_gene: TRBV2
abundance: -
j_gene: TRBJ1-4

CDR3aa: ASSRHQGTTNEKLF
v_gene: TRBV4-1
abundance: -
j_gene: TRBJ1-4

CDR3aa: AWVGWCTKNPEWYEQY
v_gene: TRBV30
abundance: -
j_gene: TRBJ2-7

CDR3aa: ASLDTTNEKLF
v_gene: TRBV21-1
abundance: few
j_gene: TRBJ1-4

CDR3aa: ASSQVVLAGANEQF
v_gene: TRBV3-1/TRBV3-2
abundance: -
j_gene: TRBJ2-1

CDR3aa: ASSEGGLAGASVF
v_gene: TRBV2
abundance: -
j_gene: TRBJ2-1

CDR3aa: AWSGQEINEQF
v_gene: TRBV30
abundance: -
j_gene: TRBJ2-1

CDR3aa: ATSRPPDDFNSPLH
v_gene: TRBV15
abundance: -
j_gene: TRBJ1-6

CDR3aa: ASSGLRTAQRGYT
v_gene: TRBV2
abundance: -
j_gene: TRBJ1-2

CDR3aa: ASSPGLWELF
v_gene: TRBV7-6
abundance: -
j_gene: TRBJ2-2

CDR3aa: ASRVGQAYEQY
v_gene: TRBV5-1
abundance: -
j_gene: TRBJ2-7

CDR3aa: ASSNVLGTTEAF
v_gene: TRBV19
abundance: -
j_gene: TRBJ1-1

CDR3aa: ASRSDSYEQY
v_gene: TRBV3-1/TRBV3-2
abundance: -
j_gene: TRBJ2-7

CDR3aa: ASSLIPRTSGTHTGELF
v_gene: TRBV5-1
abundance: -
j_gene: TRBJ2-2

CDR3aa: ASSVRLAGGGTDTQY
v_gene: TRBV9
abundance: -
j_gene: TRBJ2-3

CDR3aa: ASTTMGGVSNQPQH
v_gene: TRBV19
abundance: -
j_gene: TRBJ1-5

CDR3aa: ASSLSKSEAF
v_gene: TRBV28
abundance: -
j_gene: TRBJ1-1

CDR3aa: ASSTRRGGNYGYT
v_gene: TRBV11-2
abundance: once
j_gene: TRBJ1-2

CDR3aa: ATSRRAGVSDTQY
v_gene: TRBV15
abundance: -
j_gene: TRBJ2-3

CDR3aa: AISERGSSNTGELF
v_gene: TRBV10-3
abundance: -
j_gene: TRBJ2-2

CDR3aa: ASSLRLAGGNEQF
v_gene: TRBV7-3
abundance: -
j_gene: TRBJ2-1

CDR3aa: ASSYNRPYGTLHHYGYT
v_gene: TRBV28
abundance: once
j_gene: TRBJ1-2